The 17 T cell receptor beta chains listed next were all sequenced from one sample in a study of cytomegalovirus exposure and HLA in healthy donors. In the PCR, 60 Vbeta and 13 Jbeta primers were used. Assay used: immunoSEQ multiplex PCR; TCRdb lists only in-frame clones, some missing. The sample has about 160,000 clones, 79% seen once. The sample taken for sequencing was PBMCs. The receptors come from a man between 35 and 55 years old in good health and CMV-seronegative.

The chain links TRBV5-1 to TRBJ2-1; TRBD2 matches 10 bases. The trim removed 4 bases at V and 7 bases at J, leaving 14 bases unmatched. Germline lookup yields CDR1 SGHRS and CDR2 YFSETQ. The CDR3 totals 17 residues. As DNA, the CDR3 is TGCGCCAGCAGCGCGGATCTACTAGCGGGATCCCCGAATGAGCAGTTCTTC. Its translation is CASSADLLAGSPNEQFF.

This clone was picked up a small number of times. The rearrangement uses TRBV30 and TRBJ2-2; 8 nucleotides align to TRBD2. This CDR3 is 13 amino acids long. Germline V gives CDR1 GTSNPN, CDR2 SVGIG (reference sequence). Trimming removed 3 bases from V and 8 bases from J; junction bases left unmatched: 5. CDR3 DNA sequence: TGTGCCTGGAGCGGGAGGGCCACGGGGGAGCTGTTTTTT. Translation gives CAWSGRATGELFF.

This clone came up a few times. The genes are TRBV18 and TRBJ1-2, with a weak D call TRBD1 (6 bases). CDR1 KGHSH and CDR2 LQKENI come from the germline V gene. The CDR3 totals 15 residues. Trimming removed 2 bases from V and 3 bases from J, with 13 bases in between. The CDR3 DNA reads TGTGCCAGCTCACCAGGGCAGGGGCGCTACTATGGCTACACCTTC. It codes for CASSPGQGRYYGYTF.

The genes are TRBV5-4 and TRBJ2-6, with a weak D call TRBD2 (6 bases). From germline, CDR1 is SGHNT and CDR2 YYREEE (reference sequence). This CDR3 comprises 16 residues. The germline V and J ends were trimmed by 1 base and 1 base, with 9 bases remaining between them. The CDR3 loop reads CASSLLEGSGANVLTF. CDR3 nucleotide sequence: TGTGCCAGCAGCTTGCTGGAGGGGTCTGGGGCCAACGTCCTGACTTTC.

This chain joins TRBV10-3 and TRBJ1-1; D gene uncertain. Per the germline V gene, CDR1 is ENHRY and CDR2 is SYGVKD. This CDR3 region has 15 residues. V was trimmed by 1 base and J by 1 base, leaving 10 bases between them. The DNA of the CDR3 is TGTGCCATCAGTGAGTGGGCCAGTCCGAACACTGAAGCTTTCTTT. Protein sequence: CAISEWASPNTEAFF.

This clone was seen a few times. Other DNA variants within this sample encode the same CDR3. CDR3: CASKKVGGTVGDEQFF. The CDR3 bases are TGTGCCAGCAAGAAGGTGGGAGGAACGGTTGGAGATGAGCAGTTCTTC. The rearrangement uses TRBV27 and TRBJ2-1; a weak D match, TRBD2 (6 bases). CDR3 size: 16 residues. Between the trimmed V and J ends, which lost 7 bases and 8 bases, there was a span of 24 bases. Germline loops: CDR1 MNHEY, CDR2 SMNVEV (reference sequence).

Comment on this clone: In the same sample, other DNA sequences code for this CDR3. CDR3 region: CASGLDDGSGELFF. CDR3 DNA: TGTGCTAGTGGTTTGGATGACGGGTCCGGGGAGCTGTTTTTT. The chain joins TRBV12-5 to TRBJ2-2; D uncertain. This CDR3 is built from 14 residues. CDR1 and CDR2 from the germline V gene are LGHNT and FRNRAP. Trimming cost V 1 base and J 6 bases, with 9 bases left between them.

This clone was observed once. The chain has TRBV7-8 and TRBJ2-2; 10 positions agree with TRBD2. This CDR3 contains 16 residues. V lost 7 bases, J lost 4 bases, and 9 bases stayed unmatched. Per the germline V gene, CDR1 is SGHVS and CDR2 is FQNEAQ. CDR3 DNA: TGTGCCAGCACCCCGCCACTAGCGGGAACCACCGGGGAGCTGTTTTTT. This codes for CASTPPLAGTTGELFF. The variable domain in full, with the rest retrieved from reference TRBV7-8 and TRBJ2-2, is GAGVSQSPRYKVAKRGQDVALRCDPISGHVSLFWYQQALGQGPEFLTYFQNEAQLDKSGLPSDRFFAERPEGSVSTLKIQRTQQEDSAVYLCASTPPLAGTTGELFFGEGSRLTVL.

The gene calls are TRBV5-1 and TRBJ2-3; 7 bases line up with TRBD1. Unmatched junction bases numbered 2, after V lost 1 base and J lost 3 bases. This CDR3 is built from 14 residues. CDR1 is SGHRS and CDR2 is YFSETQ in the germline V gene. The CDR3 sequence is CASSLRQGTDTQYF. CDR3 sequence (DNA): TGCGCCAGCAGCTTGCGACAGGGTACAGATACGCAGTATTTT.

The chain links TRBV9 to TRBJ2-1; 8 positions match TRBD1. Germline V lookup: CDR1 SGDLS, CDR2 YYNGEE. CDR3 length: 16 amino acids. J lost 7 bases, V lost 0 bases, and 9 bases had no gene match. In nucleotides, the CDR3 is TGTGCCAGCAGCGTAGACCCAGGGGGCTTAGCAAATGAGCAGTTCTTC. Its protein is CASSVDPGGLANEQFF.

The chain couples TRBV29-1 to TRBJ2-5; possible D gene TRBD2, 6 bases. Matching the DNA end better, TRBJ2-7 makes the J call doubtful. This CDR3 is 11 amino acids long. In germline, CDR1 is SQVTM, CDR2 ANQGSEA. The CDR3: CSVGDWAEQYF. The CDR3 nucleotides are TGCAGCGTGGGGGACTGGGCCGAGCAGTACTTC.

V and J are TRBV14 and TRBJ2-7; D gene unclear. Germline V gene data show CDR1 as SGHDN and CDR2 as FVKESK. Deletions cut 0 bases from V and 4 bases from J, with 7 bases between. The CDR3 runs 13 residues. The CDR3 is CASSQETGYEQYF. DNA of the CDR3: TGTGCCAGCAGCCAAGAAACCGGTTACGAGCAGTACTTC.

The J gene is TRBJ1-2, the V gene TRBV14, with D perhaps matching TRBD1 (6 bases). V lost 4 bases and J lost 5, with 14 bases in between. The CDR3 covers 14 residues. The V gene's germline CDR1 is SGHDN and CDR2 FVKESK. CDR3 region: CASSRGQPVYGYTF. The CDR3 DNA reads as TGTGCCAGCAGCCGGGGACAACCCGTATATGGCTACACCTTC. The full variable domain, with the rest looked up from reference TRBV14 and TRBJ1-2, is EAGVTQFPSHSVIEKGQTVTLRCDPISGHDNLYWYRRVMGKEIKFLLHFVKESKQDESGMPNNRFLAERTGGTYSTLKVQPAELEDSGVYFCASSRGQPVYGYTFGSGTRLTVV.

The V call is TRBV11-1, the J call TRBJ2-3; 13 nucleotides line up with TRBD2. Trimming cost V 5 bases and J 6 bases; bases outside gene matches: 5. Germline V gene lookup returns CDR1 SGHAT and CDR2 FQDESV (reference sequence). This CDR3 region has 15 residues. CDR3 loop: CASSRTSGSADTQYF. Written as DNA, the CDR3 is TGTGCCAGCAGCCGGACTAGCGGGAGTGCGGATACGCAGTATTTT.

This clone was detected ten times or more. J is TRBJ2-7 and V is TRBV2; TRBD1 is a possible D gene (6 bases). Looked up from germline, CDR1 is SNHLY and CDR2 is FYNNEI. CDR3 length: 15 amino acids. V lost 3 bases and J lost 6, with 18 bases in between. The CDR3 DNA is TGTGCCAGCAGTGAGGGGGCCATACTTCCTTCCGAGCAGTACTTC. Protein: CASSEGAILPSEQYF.

The rearrangement joins TRBV19 to TRBJ2-5; TRBD2 matches 14 bases. Germline CDR1 is LNHDA and CDR2 is SQIVND (reference sequence). CDR3 length equals 14 residues. J gave up 5 bases and V 8 bases, and 4 bases lay outside the gene matches. The CDR3 spells CASGTSGSVETQYF. The DNA for the CDR3 is TGTGCCAGTGGGACTAGCGGGAGTGTGGAGACCCAGTACTTC.

The rearrangement joins TRBV5-1 to TRBJ2-3; D call uncertain. Trimming shortened V by 0 bases and J by 4 bases, and 12 bases separated the two germline ends. Per germline, CDR1 SGHRS and CDR2 YFSETQ. The CDR3 loop spans 15 amino acids. Here the CDR3 DNA reads TGCGCCAGCAGCTTGGTTACCGAGATCGCAGATACGCAGTATTTT. Amino acids: CASSLVTEIADTQYF. Variable domain in full (rest from reference TRBV5-1 and TRBJ2-3): KAGVTQTPRYLIKTRGQQVTLSCSPISGHRSVSWYQQTPGQGLQFLFEYFSETQRNKGNFPGRFSGRQFSNSRSEMNVSTLELGDSALYLCASSLVTEIADTQYFGPGTRLTVL.